This TCR beta chain was retrieved from a study of regulatory T cells in long-lasting Graves disease. General study results and limits: Persistent disease favored TRBV28, TRBJ1-2 and TRBJ2-5.

Time point given: persistent/refractory GD, antithyroid drugs over 5 years with positive TRAb. From PBMCs, RNA was extracted and then used to make the TCR library. Clinicians diagnosed Graves' disease using American Thyroid Association guidelines. CDR3-region Arm-PCR and iRepertoire HTBI primers produced the TCR beta libraries. The authors' processing: Across the samples, identification revealed 55 to 75 TRBV and about 15 TRBJ segments. Each CDR3 protein is one row after TCRdb ran MiXCR on the multiplex PCR reads. The V and J calls and clone size come from TCRdb's table, not from the authors' own analysis. The data hold approximately 470,000 distinct CDR3 sequences, with under 25% observed a single time. About this clonotype: Antigen: not known.

The CDR3 totals 14 residues. Per the germline V gene, CDR1 is DFQATT and CDR2 is SNEGSKA (reference sequence). V shed 4 bases and J 3 bases; nucleotides not matched to a gene: 5. V and J are TRBV20-1 and TRBJ2-7, with 11 bases fitting TRBD1. This clonotype was obtained from a female donor with Graves disease. Sequenced material: peripheral blood mononuclear cells (PBMCs), taken when the disease was refractory, from a patient treated with antithyroid drugs. This chain's CDR3 is CSAIAGTGGYEQYF. For the CDR3, the DNA is TGCAGTGCTATCGCCGGGACAGGGGGCTACGAGCAGTACTTC.